A single sample gave rise to the 30 T cell receptor beta chains below, sequenced in a study of T cells in Graves' hyperthyroidism and ophthalmopathy (dated by TCRdb to about 2019). Libraries were made using multiplex PCR. Instrument used: Illumina HiSeq 2000. The TCR beta CDR3 regions were amplified from the RNA transcripts. The first round of RT-PCR for the TCR CDR3 was performed with the HTBI primer set and the Qiagen OneStep RT-PCR kit. Using fastp trimming at Q25 and MiXCR clonotype assembly, TCRdb reanalyzed the public sequencing data and kept in-frame beta chains. Every CDR3 protein is listed once, alongside the most common genes and DNA of its rows. The sample has approximately 270,000 distinct CDR3 sequences on record, roughly 15% of them singletons. The ten biggest clones cover 13% of the sample. The sequencing input was blood. Source of these receptors: a woman aged 40 to 50 with Graves' hyperthyroidism that later progressed to Graves' ophthalmopathy.

This clonotype has more than one count but fewer than ten. J is TRBJ2-1 and V is TRBV20-1, with TRBD2 matching 9 bases. After removal of 3 bases from V and 7 bases from J, the junction contained 7 bases not matched to a gene. Germline V gene sequence: CDR1 DFQATT, CDR2 SNEGSKA (reference sequence). This CDR3 spans 14 amino acids. The CDR3 reads CSARTSGATNEQFF. CDR3 coding DNA: TGCAGTGCTAGGACTAGCGGAGCAACTAATGAGCAGTTCTTC.

This clonotype was recorded many times. The chain is built from TRBV2 and TRBJ1-1, with unresolved D. CDR1 is SNHLY and CDR2 is FYNNEI in the germline V gene. V shed 6 bases and J shed 0 bases, with 8 bases lying between them. This CDR3 is built from 13 residues. The CDR3 region is CASSVDMNTEAFF. The CDR3 nucleotides read TGTGCCAGCAGCGTTGACATGAACACTGAAGCTTTCTTT.

This clonotype came up many times. The chain carries TRBV27 and TRBJ2-1; the D gene is possibly TRBD1 (7 bases). The V end was cut by 5 bases, the J end by 6 bases, with 20 bases between. Germline V gene lookup returns CDR1 MNHEY and CDR2 SMNVEV (reference sequence). The CDR3 length is 16 residues. The CDR3 loop reads CASSPHRTQGGNEQFF. CDR3 DNA: TGTGCCAGCAGTCCCCACCGGACTCAGGGGGGCAATGAGCAGTTCTTC.

This clonotype was seen ten or more times. This chain joins TRBV12-3 or TRBV12-4 and TRBJ2-1, with 8 bases that match TRBD2. The CDR3 runs 15 residues. With V trimmed by 4 bases and J by 7 bases, 9 bases remained unmatched. The CDR3 DNA reads TGTGCCAGCAGTTCCGGGACTAGAGGGAGTAATGAGCAGTTCTTC. This sequence encodes CASSSGTRGSNEQFF.

This clonotype was recorded many times. V usage is TRBV5-1 and J usage is TRBJ2-1; the match to TRBD2 covers 9 bases. With V trimmed by 7 bases and J by 2 bases, 10 bases remained unmatched. CDR3 length: 16 residues. Germline V gene lookup returns CDR1 SGHRS and CDR2 YFSETQ. The CDR3 DNA follows: TGCGCCAGCGGATCGGTAAGCGGGGGGACCTACAATGAGCAGTTCTTC. Protein sequence: CASGSVSGGTYNEQFF.

This clonotype was picked up many times. The chain is built from TRBV18 and TRBJ2-3; tentatively, D is TRBD1 (5 bases). V was trimmed by 3 bases and J by 0 bases, leaving 10 bases between them. The CDR3 runs to 15 residues. CDR1 and CDR2 (germline): KGHSH, LQKENI. The CDR3 DNA sequence: TGTGCCAGCTCACCTTGGGCAGGGAGCACAGATACGCAGTATTTT. Translated, it gives CASSPWAGSTDTQYF.

Many counts were recorded for this clonotype. CDR3 residues: CASSQASEVAGNTIYF. CDR3 coding DNA: TGCGCCAGCAGCCAAGCATCAGAGGTTGCCGGAAACACCATATATTTT. The V gene is TRBV4-1, the J gene TRBJ1-3; no clear D. With 1 base removed from V and 4 bases from J, the gap between germline ends came to 14 bases. Germline-derived CDR1 and CDR2 are MGHRA and YSYEKL. The CDR3 loop spans 16 amino acids.

The gene calls are TRBV29-1 and TRBJ2-1; D perhaps matches TRBD2 (6 bases). V lost 3 bases, J lost 1 base, and 13 bases lay in between. This CDR3 has 15 residues. Germline V gene lookup returns CDR1 SQVTM and CDR2 ANQGSEA. Here the CDR3 DNA reads TGCAGCGTTGATCCCCTAGCGAGATCCTACAATGAGCAGTTCTTC. Its translation is CSVDPLARSYNEQFF.

This clonotype occurred many times. This rearrangement joins TRBV30 to TRBJ1-6; a possible D gene is TRBD1 (6 bases). Germline CDR1 and CDR2: GTSNPN and SVGIG (reference sequence). This CDR3 has 14 amino acids. The V gene lost 1 base and the J gene lost 7 bases, with 11 bases spanning the gap. The CDR3 region has the DNA TGTGCCTGGAGTGGAAGACAGGAGAATTCACCCCTCCACTTT. Amino acids: CAWSGRQENSPLHF.

This clonotype was detected ten times or more. This rearrangement joins TRBV10-3 to TRBJ2-7, with 11 nucleotides matching TRBD2. CDR1 is ENHRY and CDR2 is SYGVKD in the germline V gene. V trimming: 4 bases; J trimming: 3 bases; junction bases outside the gene matches: 5. CDR3 size: 15 residues. The CDR3 bases are TGTGCCATCAGTGTAGCGGGAGGGCCAGGCTACGAGCAGTACTTC. Protein product: CAISVAGGPGYEQYF.

This clonotype was picked up many times. The V gene is TRBV28, the J gene TRBJ2-5, with TRBD1 as a possible D gene (6 bases). Between the trimmed V and J ends, which lost 6 bases and 9 bases, there was a span of 14 bases. Germline assignment: CDR1 MDHEN and CDR2 SYDVKM. This CDR3 spans 12 amino acids. In DNA, the CDR3 is TGTGCCAGCAGCAGGACAGCCCTCTCCCAGTACTTC. Amino acid sequence: CASSRTALSQYF. The whole variable domain, filled in from reference TRBV28 and TRBJ2-5, reads DVKVTQSSRYLVKRTGEKVFLECVQDMDHENMFWYRQDPGLGLRLIYFSYDVKMKEKGDIPEGYSVSREKKERFSLILESASTNQTSMYLCASSRTALSQYFGPGTRLLVL.

This clonotype was picked up many times. The chain couples TRBV28 to TRBJ1-2; D not resolved. This CDR3 has 14 residues. Trimming removed 3 bases at V and 8 bases at J, with 16 bases between. The germline V gene encodes CDR1 MDHEN and CDR2 SYDVKM. The CDR3 region has the DNA TGTGCCAGCAGTTTGACACTCTTTGCTGTGGGCTACACCTTC. This translates into CASSLTLFAVGYTF.

The chain is built from TRBV30 and TRBJ2-1, with 12 bases aligning to TRBD2. The CDR3 consists of 14 residues. The V gene's germline CDR1 is GTSNPN and CDR2 SVGIG (reference sequence). The V segment lost 4 bases and the J segment 6 bases; nucleotides outside the gene matches: 4. This CDR3 reads CAWIASGRANEQFF. CDR3 sequence (DNA): TGTGCCTGGATTGCTAGCGGGAGGGCCAATGAGCAGTTCTTC.

The chain carries TRBV6-5 and TRBJ2-3; D perhaps matches TRBD2 (6 bases). CDR1 MNHEY and CDR2 SVGAGI come from the germline V gene. With 0 bases removed from V and 15 bases from J, the gap between germline ends came to 16 bases. The CDR3 is 13 amino acids. CDR3: CASSYSTAGFCYF. The CDR3 nucleotides read TGTGCCAGCAGTTACTCGACGGCGGGGTTTTGTTATTTT.

Many counts were recorded for this clonotype. The CDR3 reads CASSWGLAWETQYF. CDR3 DNA: TGTGCCAGCAGTTGGGGACTAGCTTGGGAGACCCAGTACTTC. The gene calls are TRBV2 and TRBJ2-5; 9 nucleotides align to TRBD2. Germline lookup yields CDR1 SNHLY and CDR2 FYNNEI. V was clipped by 5 bases and J by 5 bases; unmatched bases: 6. The CDR3 contains 14 residues. The whole variable domain, remainder taken from reference TRBV2 and TRBJ2-5, is EPEVTQTPSHQVTQMGQEVILRCVPISNHLYFYWYRQILGQKVEFLVSFYNNEISEKSEIFDDQFSVERPDGSNFTLKIRSTKLEDSAMYFCASSWGLAWETQYFGPGTRLLVL.

Many counts were recorded for this clonotype. The chain couples TRBV27 to TRBJ1-6, with TRBD1 identical over 7 bases. CDR3 length: 17 amino acids. The germline gives CDR1 MNHEY, CDR2 SMNVEV (reference sequence). V dropped 5 bases and J dropped 0; count of bases not matched to a gene: 7. The DNA of the CDR3 is TGTGCCAGCAGTAGAGGGACAGCGAGCTCCTATAATTCACCCCTCCACTTT. Protein product: CASSRGTASSYNSPLHF.

The V call is TRBV12-3 or TRBV12-4, the J call TRBJ2-2, with D possibly TRBD2 on 5 matching bases. This CDR3 comprises 15 residues. Trimming shortened V by 2 bases and J by 0 bases, and 7 bases separated the two germline ends. The CDR3 region is CASSLKRSNTGELFF. DNA of the CDR3: TGTGCCAGCAGTTTAAAGCGGTCGAACACCGGGGAGCTGTTTTTT.

CDR3 amino acids: CASSRYRENGNTIYF. The DNA for the CDR3 is TGTGCCAGCTCACGATACAGGGAGAACGGAAACACCATATATTTT. V usage is TRBV18 and J usage is TRBJ1-3, with D possibly matching TRBD1 (6 bases). Germline assignment: CDR1 KGHSH and CDR2 LQKENI. There are 15 residues in the CDR3. Trimming stripped 4 bases from V and 4 bases from J, with 14 bases between. Variable domain in full (rest from reference TRBV18 and TRBJ1-3): NAGVMQNPRHLVRRRGQEARLRCSPMKGHSHVYWYRQLPEEGLKFMVYLQKENIIDESGMPKERFSAEFPKEGPSILRIQQVVRGDSAAYFCASSRYRENGNTIYFGEGSWLTVV.

The genes are TRBV11-3 and TRBJ2-7; 7 positions match TRBD2. Trimming took 1 base from V and 4 from J; bases not matched to a gene: 7. Germline values: CDR1 SGHNT, CDR2 YENEEA. This CDR3 has 15 amino acids. The CDR3 coding sequence is TGTGCCAGCAGCTTAGCTGGCGGGAGCTTGTACGAGCAGTACTTC. Its protein product is CASSLAGGSLYEQYF.

This clonotype has a count of ten or more. The chain uses TRBV20-1 and TRBJ2-2, with 9 bases matching TRBD2. The junction had 0 bases not matched to a gene; V was cut back by 3 bases and J by 1 base. This CDR3 contains 14 residues. Germline CDR1 DFQATT, CDR2 SNEGSKA (reference sequence). Here the CDR3 DNA reads TGCAGTGCTAGGACTAGCGGGAACACCGGGGAGCTGTTTTTT. This sequence encodes CSARTSGNTGELFF.

This clonotype was observed at least ten times. The V and J genes are TRBV5-8 and TRBJ1-1; D gene ambiguous. The CDR3 length is 16 residues. V dropped 6 bases and J dropped 5 bases, with 23 bases sitting between them. Germline CDR1 SGHTS, CDR2 YDEGEE. CDR3 DNA: TGTGCCAGCAACGTCCGGGTGGGAATTCCGGCTACTGAAGCTTTCTTT. Protein: CASNVRVGIPATEAFF. Full variable domain (missing parts from reference TRBV5-8 and TRBJ1-1): EAGVTQSPTHLIKTRGQQATLRCSPISGHTSVYWYQQALGLGLQFLLWYDEGEERNRGNFPPRFSGRQFPNYSSELNVNALELEDSALYLCASNVRVGIPATEAFFGQGTRLTVV.

This clonotype was observed many times. This chain links TRBV6-1 with TRBJ1-2, with D maybe TRBD1 (6 bases). Germline assignment: CDR1 MNHNS and CDR2 SASEGT. This CDR3 has 13 residues. V shed 6 bases and J shed 4 bases, with 12 bases lying between them. The CDR3 sequence: CASRNDRRYGYTF. CDR3 bases: TGTGCCAGCAGAAATGACAGGCGCTATGGCTACACCTTC.

This chain links TRBV10-3 with TRBJ2-7, with 14 bases aligning to TRBD2. V gave up 6 bases and J gave up 4 bases; unmatched junction bases: 11. The CDR3 spans 17 residues. CDR1 is ENHRY, CDR2 SYGVKD, per germline. CDR3 sequence (DNA): TGTGCCATCAGGGGGACTAGCGGGAGATCTGTGTGGTACGAGCAGTACTTC. This gives the protein CAIRGTSGRSVWYEQYF.

The sample holds many counts of this clonotype. This chain joins TRBV11-2 and TRBJ2-7; D could derive from TRBD1 or TRBD2 (5 bases each). This CDR3 region has 16 residues. V was cut by 5 bases and J by 0 bases, with 17 bases left in between. In germline, CDR1 is SGHAT, CDR2 FQNNGV. The CDR3 is CASSPLAGPSSYEQYF. CDR3 bases: TGTGCCAGCAGCCCCCTAGCAGGGCCGAGCTCCTACGAGCAGTACTTC.

This clonotype has at least ten counts. The genes are TRBV28 and TRBJ1-5; possibly TRBD1 for D (5 bases). The CDR3 totals 19 residues. The germline V gene encodes CDR1 MDHEN and CDR2 SYDVKM. V lost 7 bases, J lost 4 bases, and 29 bases lay in between. The CDR3: CASTPSGQGSVGRNQPQHF. The CDR3 nucleotides are TGTGCCAGCACTCCGTCAGGGCAGGGAAGTGTTGGGCGGAATCAGCCCCAGCATTTT. The whole variable domain, filled in from reference TRBV28 and TRBJ1-5, reads DVKVTQSSRYLVKRTGEKVFLECVQDMDHENMFWYRQDPGLGLRLIYFSYDVKMKEKGDIPEGYSVSREKKERFSLILESASTNQTSMYLCASTPSGQGSVGRNQPQHFGDGTRLSIL.

This clonotype has at least ten counts. The chain has TRBV5-4 and TRBJ2-1; 7 bases match TRBD1. The CDR3 has 17 amino acids. Losses at the gene ends were 2 bases for V and 8 bases for J; bases not matched to a gene: 16. Germline V gene sequence: CDR1 SGHNT, CDR2 YYREEE (reference sequence). The CDR3 reads CASSFEQGWYTGDEQFF. In DNA, the CDR3 is TGTGCCAGCAGCTTCGAACAGGGGTGGTATACTGGGGATGAGCAGTTCTTC.

The rearrangement links TRBV7-8 to TRBJ2-1, with TRBD1 identical over 9 bases. Germline V gives CDR1 SGHVS, CDR2 FQNEAQ. J gave up 1 base and V 5 bases, and 6 bases lay outside the gene matches. The CDR3 contains 16 residues. The CDR3 DNA reads TGTGCCAGCAGCAACAGGGGGCGGTTGTCCTACAATGAGCAGTTCTTC. This encodes CASSNRGRLSYNEQFF.

This clonotype was recorded at least ten times. V and J are TRBV3-1 and TRBJ2-2; no firm D call. The V gene's germline CDR1 is LGHDT and CDR2 YNNKEL (reference sequence). Trimming shortened V by 6 bases and J by 2 bases, and 13 bases separated the two germline ends. The CDR3 is made up of 15 amino acids. DNA of the CDR3: TGTGCCAGCAGGCCCTACTACAGTAACACCGGGGAGCTGTTTTTT. This sequence encodes CASRPYYSNTGELFF.

Notes on this clonotype: Since a much larger clone is just one base distant, this may be a read error. The chain recombines TRBV7-3 with TRBJ2-3; 10 bases match TRBD2. The CDR3 totals 17 residues. Trimming took 11 bases from V and 1 from J; bases not matched to a gene: 15. Germline-derived CDR1 and CDR2 are SGHTA and FQGTGA. CDR3 nucleotides: TGTGCCGGACGATCCGGGACTAGCGAGAGGGGCACAGATACGCAGTATTTT. Translating gives CAGRSGTSERGTDTQYF.

The rearrangement links TRBV4-1 to TRBJ2-7; no firm D call. Trimming cost V 3 bases and J 7 bases, with 16 bases left between them. Germline-derived CDR1 and CDR2 are MGHRA and YSYEKL. CDR3 length: 14 residues. The CDR3 DNA is TGCGCCAGCAGCCACGGGCAGCTCTACGGGGAGCAGTACTTC. This translates into CASSHGQLYGEQYF.